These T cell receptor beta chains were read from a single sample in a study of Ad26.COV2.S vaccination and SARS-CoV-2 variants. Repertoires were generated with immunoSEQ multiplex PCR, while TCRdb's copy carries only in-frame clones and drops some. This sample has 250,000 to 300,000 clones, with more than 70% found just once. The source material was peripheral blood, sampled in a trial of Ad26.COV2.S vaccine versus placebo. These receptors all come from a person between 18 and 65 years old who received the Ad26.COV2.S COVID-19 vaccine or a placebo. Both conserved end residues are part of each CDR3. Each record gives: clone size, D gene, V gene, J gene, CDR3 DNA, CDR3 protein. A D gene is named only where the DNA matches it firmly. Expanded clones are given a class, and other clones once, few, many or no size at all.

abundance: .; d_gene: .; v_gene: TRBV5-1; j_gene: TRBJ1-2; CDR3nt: TGCGCCAGCAGCCTTGACTCACCTTGGGACTATGGCTACACCTTC; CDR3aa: CASSLDSPWDYGYTF
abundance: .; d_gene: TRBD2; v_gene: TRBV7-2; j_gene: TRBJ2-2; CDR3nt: TGTGCCAGCAGCTTAGATAGCGGGAGGGCCGGGGAGCTGTTTTTT; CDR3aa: CASSLDSGRAGELFF
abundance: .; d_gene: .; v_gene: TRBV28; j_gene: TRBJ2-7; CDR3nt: TGTGCCAGCACCCGGACGGGGAGCTACGAGCAGTACTTC; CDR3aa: CASTRTGSYEQYF
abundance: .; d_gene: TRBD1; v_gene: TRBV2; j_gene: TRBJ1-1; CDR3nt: TGTGCCAGCAGTACAGGGGGGCCCTTGCGCACTGAAGCTTTCTTT; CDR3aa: CASSTGGPLRTEAFF
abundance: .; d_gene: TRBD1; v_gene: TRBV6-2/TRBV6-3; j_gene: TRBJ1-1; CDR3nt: TGTGCCAGCAGCCCCGGGACAGGGAGCAGCCTGATGAGCGAAGCTTTCTTT; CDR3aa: CASSPGTGSSLMSEAFF
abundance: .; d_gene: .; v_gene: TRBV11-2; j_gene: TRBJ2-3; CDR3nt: TGTGCCAGCAGCGTCAGGTGGGCGGATACGCAGTATTTT; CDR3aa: CASSVRWADTQYF
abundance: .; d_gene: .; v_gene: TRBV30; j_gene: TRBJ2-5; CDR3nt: TGTGCCTGGAGAGGCAGTCAAGAGACCCAGTACTTC; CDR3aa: CAWRGSQETQYF
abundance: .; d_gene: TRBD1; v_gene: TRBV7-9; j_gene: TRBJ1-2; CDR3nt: TGTGCCAGCAGCTTACAGGGGGAGAGGACAAGCTACACCTTC; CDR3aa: CASSLQGERTSYTF
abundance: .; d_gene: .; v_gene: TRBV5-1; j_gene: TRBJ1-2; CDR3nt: TGCGCCAGCAGCTTGGGGGGTGGAGAGTCGTATGGCTACACCTTC; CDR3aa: CASSLGGGESYGYTF
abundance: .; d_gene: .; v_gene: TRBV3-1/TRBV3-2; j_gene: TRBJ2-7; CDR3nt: TGTGCCAGCAGCCCCCGGACTACCTCCTACGAGCAGTACTTC; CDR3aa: CASSPRTTSYEQYF
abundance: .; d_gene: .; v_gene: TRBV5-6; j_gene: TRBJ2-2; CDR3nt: TGTGCCAGCAGCTTGGGCGGGATGAACACCGGGGAGCTGTTTTTT; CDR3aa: CASSLGGMNTGELFF
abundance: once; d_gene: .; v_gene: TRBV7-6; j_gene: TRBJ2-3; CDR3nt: TGTGCCAGCAGCTTAGAGGCAGGCACAGATACGCAGTATTTT; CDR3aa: CASSLEAGTDTQYF
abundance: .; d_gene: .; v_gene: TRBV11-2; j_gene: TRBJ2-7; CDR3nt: TGTGCCAGCAGCTTCGGACAGCCCTACGAGCAGTACTTC; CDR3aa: CASSFGQPYEQYF